This T cell receptor beta chain was obtained from a study of post-analysis software for immune sequencing data. Study-wide background: Patients with relapsing-remitting, secondary progressive and progressive-relapsing multiple sclerosis courses were all represented.

Details on this clonotype: Antigen specificity is unknown.

Study-level findings and limits: Several TRBV segments (TRBV5-6, TRBV5-1 and TRBV20-1 among them) occurred more frequently in patients than in controls. Analysis by F measure revealed that same-batch samples clustered strongly together.

cDNA libraries of TCR beta carried unique molecular identifiers. TCRdb analysed the PCR reads with MiXCR anew, one entry per CDR3 protein. Of about 820,000 distinct CDR3 sequences listed, approximately 53% are singletons. CDR1 and CDR2 (germline): MNHNY, SVGAGI (reference sequence). The V segment lost 8 bases and the J segment 5 bases; nucleotides outside the gene matches: 5. The CDR3 sequence is 12 residues long. The material sequenced was blood. The receptor was isolated from a girl aged 10-17 years with multiple sclerosis. The chain has TRBV6-6 and TRBJ1-2; 7 bases align to TRBD1. The CDR3 reads CASDGQAYGYTF. The CDR3 DNA is TGTGCCAGCGACGGACAGGCATATGGCTACACCTTC.